Sequencing of this TCR beta chain was carried out in a study of T cell responses to AZD1222 COVID-19 vaccine (dated by TCRdb to the early 2020s). For the study in its entirety: AZD1222 recipients with second doses at about 4 weeks or about 12 weeks were pooled, because spike-specific TCR depth and breadth did not differ between schedules. A total of more than 230 trial participants underwent TCR sequencing, of whom some 210 received two doses of AZD1222 and about 25 received two doses of the MenACWY control vaccine. Enrollment into the trials was organized by age into subgroups of 18-55, 56-69 and 70-plus years, and those subgroups contained approximately 160, 26 and 62 TCR-sequenced participants, respectively. The research as a whole found: Because no day 14 peak-response samples were available, the repertoires could be characterized only after the peak T cell response. The 56-69-year group was small, and its depth increase did not reach significance, likely because of low power. Spike-specific TCR breadth and depth rose significantly after two AZD1222 doses compared with day 0 and with MenACWY recipients. Vaccine-associated CD4 TCRs spanned the whole spike protein, with dominant responses in regions 160-218 and 743-854. Nearly half of unique spike-specific TCRs reportedly recognized epitopes outside regions mutated in the B.1.351 and B.1.1.7 variants. Most participants were white British and females outnumbered males, and the authors suggested that clonal diversity may have been underestimated. Only five to seven AZD1222 recipients were SARS-CoV-2 seropositive at baseline, limiting conclusions about previously exposed vaccinees.

The sample holds a few counts of this clone. Which antigen it targets is not known. Per-base qualities were not stored, and no clone one base away is much larger. The CDR3 regions of human TCRbeta chains were subjected to immunosequencing. On the authors' methods: TCRs in the repertoires were compared against a reference library of SARS-CoV-2-specific TCRs that had been generated with the MIRA antigen-specificity platform. Breadth was defined as the fraction of unique TCRs that were SARS-CoV-2-associated. Depth was defined as the fraction of total T cells that were SARS-CoV-2-associated. Each spike-specific TCR was assigned to its reactive spike region and to a CD4 or CD8 class using the MIRA data. Log10-transformed breadth and depth values were compared by one-way ANOVA with Sidak's multiple comparisons tests. TCRdb obtained this table from immuneACCESS and retained in-frame rearrangements with V and J assigned. These tables miss some clones; where compared with another copy, unresolved V genes account for less than half of the shortfall, and the remainder is unexplained. V, J and clone size are those of that table, while D and trimming were read from the DNA. This sample lists fewer than 90,000 clones; approximately 90% were detected once. The top ten hold roughly 24% of the sample.

CDR1 and CDR2 were assigned from the germline V gene as SGHAT and FQNNGV. Between the V and J ends, shortened by 1 base and 6 bases respectively, the junction contains 12 bases. Taken from cysteine to phenylalanine, the CDR3 has 14 residues. CDR3 DNA is the only sequence kept; it has 42 bases, read in frame from the first base. The sample's time point label is to be understood as: baseline before first vaccination. Samples from vaccinated people were obtained from the UK trials COV001 and COV002, which included a single-blind randomized controlled phase 2/3 trial of AZD1222 (ChAdOx1 nCoV-19) in healthy adults. For TCRbeta chain sequencing, PBMC samples from trial participants were taken at day 0 and at day 28 after the second dose.

This sequence originates from an adult in good health. The rearranged chain carries TRBV11-2 and TRBJ1-2; matching of 6 bases hints at TRBD1 as the D gene. The sample here was peripheral blood, taken on day 0 of AZD1222 vaccination. The DNA sequence is given as TGTGCCAGCAGCTTAGGGGCCAGGGGTCATGGCTACACCTTC. Its protein reads: CASSLGARGHGYTF. The full variable domain, with segments outside the CDR3 supplied by the reference TRBV11-2 and TRBJ1-2 proteins, appears as EAGVAQSPRYKIIEKRQSVAFWCNPISGHATLYWYQQILGQGPKLLIQFQNNGVVDDSQLPKDRFSAERLKGVDSTLKIQPAKLEDSAVYLCASSLGARGHGYTFGSGTRLTVV.